Listed here are 8 T cell receptor beta chains from one sample, sequenced in a study of beta chain features in type 1 diabetes (dated by TCRdb to 2017 to 2018). These TCRs' antigens remain unknown. The paper's findings and limits, for the study overall: In all four CD4+ subsets, TCRB CDR3 length was moderately but significantly shorter in type 1 diabetes patients.

The receptor library was made with the immunoSEQ multiplex PCR assay. The entire amount of isolated RNA was reverse transcribed using the High Capacity cDNA Reverse Transcription Kit, so the sequenced TCRB transcripts were expressed ones. Imported from immuneACCESS, the table was reduced by TCRdb to in-frame sequences with V and J called. These copies leave out some clones; in studies compared against another copy, an unresolved V gene accounts for under half, and the cause of the remainder is not known. The sample table lists 250,000 to 300,000 clones, roughly 13% of them with a count of one. Clones ranked in the top ten supply 0.015% to 0.02% of the sample. What was sequenced was naive CD4+ T cells from blood. Reading the label with the study, this specimen's cell subset or site is: true naive CD4+ T cells. All receptors come from a man between 25 and 39 years old with type 1 diabetes.

This clone has more than one count but fewer than ten. V and J are TRBV9 and TRBJ1-1; a weak D match, TRBD1 (5 bases). The V gene's germline CDR1 is SGDLS and CDR2 YYNGEE. Trimming took 1 base from V and 4 from J, leaving 8 bases between them. The length of the CDR3 is 13 residues. CDR3 DNA: TGTGCCAGCAGCGTAAGGAGGGGCACTGAAGCTTTCTTT. Translated: CASSVRRGTEAFF.

This clone was seen a handful of times. The chain has TRBV18 and TRBJ2-1; 7 positions match TRBD2. The CDR3 loop spans 14 amino acids. The germline gives CDR1 KGHSH, CDR2 LQKENI. J was trimmed by 9 bases and V by 1 base; bases with no gene match: 6. The CDR3 reads CASSPRGGDPEQFF. CDR3 DNA sequence: TGTGCCAGCTCACCACGGGGAGGGGACCCTGAGCAGTTCTTC.

This clone appeared a few times. Other DNA sequences in the same sample also yield this CDR3. The rearrangement uses TRBV6-6 and TRBJ1-5; a weak D match, TRBD1 (5 bases). Germline V gene data show CDR1 as MNHNY and CDR2 as SVGAGI (reference sequence). V was trimmed by 5 bases and J by 7 bases, leaving 12 bases between them. This CDR3 has 13 residues. DNA of the CDR3: TGTGCCAGCAGTCCCCAGGGTTCCCAGCCCCAGCATTTT. This gives the protein CASSPQGSQPQHF.

This clone came up a few times. This chain links TRBV18 with TRBJ1-2, with a tentative D call TRBD1 (5 bases). CDR3 length: 13 residues. The V and J ends lost 3 bases and 3 bases respectively, with 8 bases between them. Germline CDR1 is KGHSH and CDR2 is LQKENI. CDR3 DNA: TGTGCCAGCTCACCGGGAGGGGACTATGGCTACACCTTC. It specifies CASSPGGDYGYTF.

In this sample, this clone turned up a few times. The rearrangement joins TRBV2 to TRBJ2-6, with 11 bases identical to TRBD2. CDR1 is SNHLY and CDR2 is FYNNEI in the germline V gene. The CDR3 extends over 17 amino acids. After removal of 6 bases from V and 2 bases from J, the junction contained 6 bases not matched to a gene. CDR3 DNA: TGTGCCAGCAGCAGACTAGCGGGATCGACTGGGGCCAACGTCCTGACTTTC. Translating it yields CASSRLAGSTGANVLTF. Based on the CDR3 plus reference TRBV2 and TRBJ2-6, the full variable domain is EPEVTQTPSHQVTQMGQEVILRCVPISNHLYFYWYRQILGQKVEFLVSFYNNEISEKSEIFDDQFSVERPDGSNFTLKIRSTKLEDSAMYFCASSRLAGSTGANVLTFGAGSRLTVL.

The chain recombines TRBV28 with TRBJ1-1; no clear D. Germline V gene lookup returns CDR1 MDHEN and CDR2 SYDVKM. CDR3 size: 11 residues. V lost 1 base and J lost 10, with 7 bases in between. The CDR3 is CASSLSRLAFF. The CDR3 bases are TGTGCCAGCAGTTTATCGCGGTTAGCTTTCTTT.

The chain combines TRBV4-3 with TRBJ1-4, with 8 bases aligning to TRBD1. The ends lost 4 bases at V and 8 bases at J; junction bases unmatched: 12. CDR1 is LGHNA and CDR2 is YSLEER in the germline V gene. This CDR3 region has 16 residues. The CDR3 DNA follows: TGCGCCAGCAGCCTCACATCCGGGACAGGCGGGGAAAAACTGTTTTTT. It translates to CASSLTSGTGGEKLFF.

CDR3 in DNA: TGTGCCAGCAGTTTGTACAGGGGCGAGTACGAGCAGTACTTC. Translated: CASSLYRGEYEQYF. The chain links TRBV6-5 to TRBJ2-7, with 7 positions matching TRBD1. V was clipped by 4 bases and J by 4 bases; unmatched bases: 7. The CDR3 sequence is 14 residues long. Germline V CDR1 and CDR2: MNHEY, SVGAGI.